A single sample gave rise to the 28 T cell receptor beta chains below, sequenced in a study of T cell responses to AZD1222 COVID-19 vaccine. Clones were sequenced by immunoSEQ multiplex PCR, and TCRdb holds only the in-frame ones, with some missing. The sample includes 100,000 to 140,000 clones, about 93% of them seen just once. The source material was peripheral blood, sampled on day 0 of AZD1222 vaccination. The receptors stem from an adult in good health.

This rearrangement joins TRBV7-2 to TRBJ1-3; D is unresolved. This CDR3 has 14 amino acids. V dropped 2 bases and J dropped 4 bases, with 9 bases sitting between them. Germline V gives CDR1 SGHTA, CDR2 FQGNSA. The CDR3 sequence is CASSLKFSGNTIYF. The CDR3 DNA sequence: TGTGCCAGCAGCTTAAAGTTTTCAGGAAACACCATATATTTT.

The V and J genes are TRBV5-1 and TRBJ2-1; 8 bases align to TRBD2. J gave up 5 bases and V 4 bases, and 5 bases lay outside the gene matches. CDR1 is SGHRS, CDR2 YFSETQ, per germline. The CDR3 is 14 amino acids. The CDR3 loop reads CASSHGGADNEQFF. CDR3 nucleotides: TGCGCCAGCAGCCACGGGGGGGCCGACAATGAGCAGTTCTTC.

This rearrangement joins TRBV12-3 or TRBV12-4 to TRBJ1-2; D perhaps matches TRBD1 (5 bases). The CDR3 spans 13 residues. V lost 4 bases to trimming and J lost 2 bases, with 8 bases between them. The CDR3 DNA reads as TGTGCCAGCAGTTGGGGGGGGAACTATGGCTACACCTTC. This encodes CASSWGGNYGYTF.

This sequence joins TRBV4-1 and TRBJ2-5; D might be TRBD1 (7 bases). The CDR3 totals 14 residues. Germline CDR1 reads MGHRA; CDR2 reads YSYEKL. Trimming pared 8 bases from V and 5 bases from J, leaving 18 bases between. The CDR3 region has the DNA TGCGCCAGCGCCCAGGGGGGTTTTTTCGAGACCCAGTACTTC. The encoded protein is CASAQGGFFETQYF.

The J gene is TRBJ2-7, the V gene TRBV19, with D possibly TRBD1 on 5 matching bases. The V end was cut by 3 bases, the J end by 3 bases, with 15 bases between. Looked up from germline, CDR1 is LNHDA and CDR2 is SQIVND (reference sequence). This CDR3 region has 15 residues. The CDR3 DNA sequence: TGTGCCAGTAGTATGGCGGCAGGGTGGAACTACGAGCAGTACTTC. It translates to CASSMAAGWNYEQYF.

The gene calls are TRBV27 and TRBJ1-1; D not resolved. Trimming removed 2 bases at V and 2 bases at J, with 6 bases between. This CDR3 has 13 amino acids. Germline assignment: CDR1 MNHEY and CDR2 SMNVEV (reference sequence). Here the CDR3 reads CASSLVANTEAFF. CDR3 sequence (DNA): TGTGCCAGCAGTTTAGTAGCTAACACTGAAGCTTTCTTT.

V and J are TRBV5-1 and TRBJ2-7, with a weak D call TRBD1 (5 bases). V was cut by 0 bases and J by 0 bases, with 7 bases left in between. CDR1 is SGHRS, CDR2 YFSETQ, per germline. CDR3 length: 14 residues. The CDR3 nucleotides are TGCGCCAGCAGCTTGGCAGGGATCTCCTACGAGCAGTACTTC. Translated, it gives CASSLAGISYEQYF.

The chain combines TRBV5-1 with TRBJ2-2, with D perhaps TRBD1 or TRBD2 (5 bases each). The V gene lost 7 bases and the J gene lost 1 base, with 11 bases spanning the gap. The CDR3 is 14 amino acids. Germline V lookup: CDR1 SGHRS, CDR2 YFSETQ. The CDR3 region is CASLRDQNTGELFF. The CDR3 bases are TGCGCCAGCCTCCGGGACCAGAACACCGGGGAGCTGTTTTTT.

The CDR3 sequence is CASSETSGLGGEQYF. CDR3 coding DNA: TGTGCCAGCAGTGAGACTAGCGGCCTCGGGGGAGAGCAGTACTTC. The chain links TRBV2 to TRBJ2-7, with 9 bases aligning to TRBD2. Trimming took 3 bases from V and 7 from J; bases not matched to a gene: 10. The length of the CDR3 is 15 residues. Germline CDR1 is SNHLY and CDR2 is FYNNEI.

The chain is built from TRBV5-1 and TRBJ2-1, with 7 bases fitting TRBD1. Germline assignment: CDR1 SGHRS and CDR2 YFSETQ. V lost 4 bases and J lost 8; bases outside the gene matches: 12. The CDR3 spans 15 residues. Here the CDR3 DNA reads TGCGCCAGCAGCCCGCAAAAGGGGGCAGGCTATGAGCAGTTCTTC. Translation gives CASSPQKGAGYEQFF.

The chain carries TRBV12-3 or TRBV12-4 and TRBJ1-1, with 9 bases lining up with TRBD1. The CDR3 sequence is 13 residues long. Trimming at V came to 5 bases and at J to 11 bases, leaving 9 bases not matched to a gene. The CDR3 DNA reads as TGTGCCAGCAGTCCTACAGGGGGCGCGGCCGCTTTCTTT. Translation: CASSPTGGAAAFF.

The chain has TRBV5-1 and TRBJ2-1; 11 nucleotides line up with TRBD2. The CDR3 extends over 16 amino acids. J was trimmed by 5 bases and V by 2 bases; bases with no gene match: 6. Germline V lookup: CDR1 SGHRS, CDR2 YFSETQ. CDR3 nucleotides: TGCGCCAGCAGCTTTAGGACTAGCGGGTATAACAATGAGCAGTTCTTC. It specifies CASSFRTSGYNNEQFF.

The CDR3 nucleotides read TGTGCCAGCAGCGGGACAGGGTCCCCCTATGGCTACACCTTC. It is translated as CASSGTGSPYGYTF. The V call is TRBV6-2 or TRBV6-3, the J call TRBJ1-2; TRBD1 agrees at 9 bases. The CDR3 contains 14 residues. With V trimmed by 6 bases and J by 4 bases, 6 bases remained unmatched. Germline V CDR1 and CDR2: MNHEY, SVGEGT.

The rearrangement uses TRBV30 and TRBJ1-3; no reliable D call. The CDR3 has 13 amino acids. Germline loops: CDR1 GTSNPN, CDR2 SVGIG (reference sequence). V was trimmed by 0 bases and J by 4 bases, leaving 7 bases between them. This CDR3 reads CAWSVRGGNTIYF. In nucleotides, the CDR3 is TGTGCCTGGAGTGTACGCGGAGGAAACACCATATATTTT.

The DNA of the CDR3 is TGTGCCAGCAGTGATCGACAGGGGGCACGAATGGCTTTCTTT. Its translation is CASSDRQGARMAFF. The J gene is TRBJ1-1, the V gene TRBV2, with TRBD1 matching over 10 bases. Germline CDR1 is SNHLY and CDR2 is FYNNEI. Losses at the gene ends were 3 bases for V and 11 bases for J; bases not matched to a gene: 9. The CDR3 totals 14 residues.

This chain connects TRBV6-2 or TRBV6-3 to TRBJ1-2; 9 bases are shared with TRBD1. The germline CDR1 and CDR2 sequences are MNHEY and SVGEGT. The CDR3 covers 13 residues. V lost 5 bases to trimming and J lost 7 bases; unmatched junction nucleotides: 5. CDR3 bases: TGTGCCAGCAGTCGGGACAGGGACCGTGGCTACACCTTC. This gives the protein CASSRDRDRGYTF.

The CDR3 here is CAISQGFSGNTIYF. DNA for the CDR3: TGTGCCATCAGTCAGGGGTTCTCTGGAAACACCATATATTTT. The chain couples TRBV10-3 to TRBJ1-3, with D tentatively TRBD1 (6 bases). Per germline, CDR1 ENHRY and CDR2 SYGVKD. The CDR3 runs to 14 residues. V dropped 5 bases and J dropped 0 bases, with 8 bases sitting between them.

The CDR3 protein is CSVGWGQGYNEQFF. CDR3 DNA: TGCAGCGTGGGATGGGGACAGGGCTACAATGAGCAGTTCTTC. V usage is TRBV29-1 and J usage is TRBJ2-1; 9 positions agree with TRBD1. After removal of 6 bases from V and 3 bases from J, the junction contained 6 bases not matched to a gene. This CDR3 comprises 14 residues. Per the germline V gene, CDR1 is SQVTM and CDR2 is ANQGSEA.

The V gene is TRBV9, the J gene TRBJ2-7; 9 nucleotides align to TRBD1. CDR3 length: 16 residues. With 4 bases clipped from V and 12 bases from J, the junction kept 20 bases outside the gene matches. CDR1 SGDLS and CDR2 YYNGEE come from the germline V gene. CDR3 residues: CASSPSLAGQGTGVYF. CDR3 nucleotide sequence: TGTGCCAGCAGCCCCAGCCTTGCCGGACAGGGGACGGGGGTGTACTTC.

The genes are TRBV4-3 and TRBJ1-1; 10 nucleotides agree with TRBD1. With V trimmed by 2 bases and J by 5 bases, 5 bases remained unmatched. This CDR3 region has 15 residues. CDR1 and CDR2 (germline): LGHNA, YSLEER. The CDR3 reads CASSQTWTGGTEAFF. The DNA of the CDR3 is TGCGCCAGCAGCCAAACGTGGACAGGGGGGACTGAAGCTTTCTTT.

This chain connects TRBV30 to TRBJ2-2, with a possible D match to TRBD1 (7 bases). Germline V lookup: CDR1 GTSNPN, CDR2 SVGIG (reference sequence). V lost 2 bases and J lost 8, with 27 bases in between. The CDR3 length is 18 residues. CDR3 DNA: TGTGCCTGGAGTCCCGGGAGAGGAAGGCAGGGGGGTATGGGGGAGCTGTTTTTT. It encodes CAWSPGRGRQGGMGELFF.

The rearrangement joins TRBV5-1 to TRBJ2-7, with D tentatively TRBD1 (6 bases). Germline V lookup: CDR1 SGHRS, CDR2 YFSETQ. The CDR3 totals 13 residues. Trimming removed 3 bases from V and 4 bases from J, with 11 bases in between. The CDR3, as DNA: TGCGCCAGCAGCTGGGACATGGAGTACGAGCAGTACTTC. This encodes CASSWDMEYEQYF.

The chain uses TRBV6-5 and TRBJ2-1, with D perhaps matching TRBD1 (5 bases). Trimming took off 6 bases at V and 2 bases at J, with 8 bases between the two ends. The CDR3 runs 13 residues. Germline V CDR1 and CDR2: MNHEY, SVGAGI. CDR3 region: CASSTGPYNEQFF. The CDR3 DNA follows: TGTGCCAGCAGCACAGGACCCTACAATGAGCAGTTCTTC.

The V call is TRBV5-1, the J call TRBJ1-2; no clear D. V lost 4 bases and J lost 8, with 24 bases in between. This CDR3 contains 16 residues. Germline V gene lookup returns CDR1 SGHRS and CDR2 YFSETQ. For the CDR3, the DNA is TGCGCCAGCAGCCCTAATGGGAACAGTCTCAGAGGCGGCTACACCTTC. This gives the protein CASSPNGNSLRGGYTF. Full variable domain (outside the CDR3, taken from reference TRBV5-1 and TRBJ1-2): KAGVTQTPRYLIKTRGQQVTLSCSPISGHRSVSWYQQTPGQGLQFLFEYFSETQRNKGNFPGRFSGRQFSNSRSEMNVSTLELGDSALYLCASSPNGNSLRGGYTFGSGTRLTVV.

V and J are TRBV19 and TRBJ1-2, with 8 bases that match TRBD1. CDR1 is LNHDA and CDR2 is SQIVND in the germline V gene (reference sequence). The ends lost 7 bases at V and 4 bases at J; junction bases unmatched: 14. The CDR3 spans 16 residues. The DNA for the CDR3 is TGTGCCAGTAACCCCCGGACTGGACAGGGAAGCTATGGCTACACCTTC. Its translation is CASNPRTGQGSYGYTF.

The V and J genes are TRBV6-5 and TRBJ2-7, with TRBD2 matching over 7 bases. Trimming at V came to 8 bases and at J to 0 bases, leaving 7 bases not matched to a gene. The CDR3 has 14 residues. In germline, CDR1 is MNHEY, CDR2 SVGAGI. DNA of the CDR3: TGTGCCAGCCGCAGCAGGGAGGGCTCCTACGAGCAGTACTTC. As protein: CASRSREGSYEQYF.

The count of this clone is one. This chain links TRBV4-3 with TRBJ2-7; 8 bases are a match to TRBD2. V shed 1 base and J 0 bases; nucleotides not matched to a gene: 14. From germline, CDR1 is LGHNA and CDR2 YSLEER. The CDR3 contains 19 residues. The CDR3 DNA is TGCGCCAGCAGCCAAGTGGCGGTAGCGGGGTACTCTAACTCCTACGAGCAGTACTTC. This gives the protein CASSQVAVAGYSNSYEQYF.

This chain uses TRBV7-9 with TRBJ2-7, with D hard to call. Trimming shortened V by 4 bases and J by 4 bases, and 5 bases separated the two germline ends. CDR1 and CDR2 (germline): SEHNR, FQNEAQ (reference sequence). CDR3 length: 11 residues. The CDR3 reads CASSSVYEQYF. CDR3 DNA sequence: TGTGCCAGCAGCTCCGTTTACGAGCAGTACTTC.